The clone carrying this TCR beta chain was counted a few times. No antigen is known for it. The data belong to a study of beta chain features in type 1 diabetes. Study outcomes and limitations: Type 1 diabetes patients had moderately but significantly shorter TCRB CDR3s in all four CD4+ subsets.

Purity of each sorted population was above 95%. This CDR3 is 14 amino acids long. Germline V gene lookup returns CDR1 MNHNY and CDR2 SVGAGI (reference sequence). The junction had 8 bases not matched to a gene; V was cut back by 7 bases and J by 4 bases. Every isolated RNA sample was fully reverse transcribed, so sequencing captured expressed TCRB transcripts. The repertoire was sequenced with immunoSEQ multiplex PCR; TCRdb's copy has only in-frame clones and lacks some. The table lists roughly 180,000 clones, approximately 13% of them singletons. The rearrangement joins TRBV6-6 to TRBJ1-2; TRBD1 matches at 8 bases. Sequenced input: central memory CD4+ T cells from blood. The TCR comes from a woman younger than 30 in good health. The CDR3 is CASIPDRAGYGYTF. CDR3 DNA sequence: TGTGCCAGCATCCCGGACAGGGCTGGCTATGGCTACACCTTC.